The present TCR beta chain was sequenced within a study of regulatory T cells (dated by TCRdb to 2017 to 2018). Regarding the complete study: The study compared T-cell receptor beta repertoires of sorted regulatory, conventional CD4+ and CD8+ T cells in CD3G-deficient patients with those in healthy controls. The full study reports these points: Repertoires from patients had restricted unique TRB V-J pairs and skewed V and J gene usage, with the strongest effect in regulatory T cells. Hydrophobic residues at CDR3 positions 6 and 7 were enriched in conventional CD4+ T cells from CD3G-deficient patients, which suggests more self-reactive specificities.

For the multiplex PCR, 52 forward TRBV primers and 13 reverse TRBJ primers were used, and amplification bias was corrected with both assay-based and computational methods. Within the immunoSEQ assay, multiplex PCR amplified rearranged TRB loci from genomic DNA. TRB amplicons were sequenced using an Illumina HiSeq platform. From the authors' description of their analysis: Raw sequences were error-filtered and aligned to reference gene sequences by custom algorithms, then analyzed with the immunoSEQ online tools. The frequencies of productive and nonproductive TRB rearrangements were evaluated among unique sequences as well as among total sequences. For TRB CDR3 positions 6 and 7, hydrophobicity together with amino acid composition served as the basis for assessing self-reactivity potential. Group comparisons used t tests, Mann-Whitney tests or two-way ANOVA run in Prism software. Entries here come from immuneACCESS through TCRdb and include only in-frame sequences with V and J called. Some clones fail to appear in such tables; in the studies checked, an unresolved V gene covers under half of the shortfall, and the cause of the remainder is unknown. D and trimming were read from the DNA, whereas the V and J calls and clone size are those reported in that table. In all, the sample holds some 38,000 clones, and approximately 91% of those were seen once. The ten largest clones add up to 2% to 3% of the sample.

V is cut by 6 bases and J by 5 bases, and the space between the germline ends is 20 bases. The CDR3 runs 15 residues from the cysteine to the phenylalanine. Only the CDR3 region is kept as DNA, spanning 45 bases read in frame from base 1. From a lookup of the germline V gene, CDR1 and CDR2 are MDHEN and SYDVKM. Comments on this clone: Its antigen target is currently unknown. Base quality data are lacking; no much larger clone is found one base away.

Evidence of autoimmunity was found in all CD3G-deficient patients, and more severe autoimmunity was observed in two of the patients. At testing, patients were between 2 and 39 years old and showed lower naive and higher memory CD4+ and CD8+ T-cell proportions. CD4+ cells were FACS-sorted into CD25-high CD127-low regulatory T cells and CD25-low CD127-high conventional CD4+ T cells. The patient group comprised about 6 individuals with CD3G deficiency. Patient samples and clinical data came from an international physician network spanning the United States, Europe and Asia. Ficoll density separation was used to isolate peripheral blood mononuclear cells.

The source material was conventional CD4+ T cells sorted from blood. This TCR was sampled from a person under 30 with CD3G deficiency. Recombination joined TRBV28 with TRBJ2-7, with TRBD2 perhaps the D gene, on 6 matching bases. Here the CDR3 is given as CASSYGAGRTHEQYF. The bases read TGTGCCAGCAGCTACGGGGCGGGAAGAACTCACGAGCAGTACTTC.